The following is a TCR beta chain sequence with its context. Flow cytometry had shown expanded CD8+CD57+ cells in the patients chosen for sequencing. Genomic DNA templated the TCR beta VDJ and CDR3 profiling. TCRdb processed the reads anew with MiXCR; each CDR3 protein has one entry. Here the sample spans about 190,000 distinct CDR3 sequences, under 55% being singletons. Per germline, CDR1 SGHAT and CDR2 FQNNGV. CDR3 length equals 16 residues. V lost 1 base and J lost 0; bases outside the gene matches: 2. This entry comes from a study of CD8+CD57+ T cells in acquired aplastic anemia. About the study: Sorted CD4+ and CD8+ cells yielded 3.2 ug of DNA on average.

The V call is TRBV11-2, the J call TRBJ2-1; 8 bases agree with TRBD2. Sequencing was done on a sample of sorted CD4+, CD8+, or CD8+CD57+ T cells (not recorded which) from PBMCs. The receptor's source is a human donor with aplastic anemia. CDR3: CASSLGGTSSYNEQFF. DNA for the CDR3: TGTGCCAGCAGCTTAGGTGGGACTAGCTCCTACAATGAGCAGTTCTTC.